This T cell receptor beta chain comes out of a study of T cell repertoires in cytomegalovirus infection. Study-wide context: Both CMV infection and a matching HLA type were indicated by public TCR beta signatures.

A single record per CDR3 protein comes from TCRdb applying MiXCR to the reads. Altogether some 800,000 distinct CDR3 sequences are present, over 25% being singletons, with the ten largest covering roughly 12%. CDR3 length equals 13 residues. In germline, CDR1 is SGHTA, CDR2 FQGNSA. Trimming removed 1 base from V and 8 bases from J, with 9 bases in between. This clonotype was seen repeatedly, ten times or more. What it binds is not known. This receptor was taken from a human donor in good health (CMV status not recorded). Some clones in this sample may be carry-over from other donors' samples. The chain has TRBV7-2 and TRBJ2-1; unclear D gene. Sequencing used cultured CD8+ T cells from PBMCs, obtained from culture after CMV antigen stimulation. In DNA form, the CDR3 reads TGTGCCAGCAGCTTAGAGCCGGAATATGAGCAGTTCTTC. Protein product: CASSLEPEYEQFF.